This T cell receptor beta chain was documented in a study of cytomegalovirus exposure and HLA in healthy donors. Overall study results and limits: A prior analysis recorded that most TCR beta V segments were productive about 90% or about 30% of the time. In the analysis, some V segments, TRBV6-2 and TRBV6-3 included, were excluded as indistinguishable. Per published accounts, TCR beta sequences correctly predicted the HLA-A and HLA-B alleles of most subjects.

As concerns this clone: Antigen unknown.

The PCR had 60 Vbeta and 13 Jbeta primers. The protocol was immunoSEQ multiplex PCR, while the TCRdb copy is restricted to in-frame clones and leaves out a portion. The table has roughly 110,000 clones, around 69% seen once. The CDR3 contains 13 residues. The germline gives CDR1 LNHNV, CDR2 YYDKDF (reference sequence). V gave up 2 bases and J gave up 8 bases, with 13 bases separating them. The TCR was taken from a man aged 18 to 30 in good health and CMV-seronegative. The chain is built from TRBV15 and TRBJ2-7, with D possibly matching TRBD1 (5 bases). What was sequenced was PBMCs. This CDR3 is CATSRPQQEKQYF. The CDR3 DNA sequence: TGTGCCACCAGCAGACCCCAACAGGAAAAGCAGTACTTC.